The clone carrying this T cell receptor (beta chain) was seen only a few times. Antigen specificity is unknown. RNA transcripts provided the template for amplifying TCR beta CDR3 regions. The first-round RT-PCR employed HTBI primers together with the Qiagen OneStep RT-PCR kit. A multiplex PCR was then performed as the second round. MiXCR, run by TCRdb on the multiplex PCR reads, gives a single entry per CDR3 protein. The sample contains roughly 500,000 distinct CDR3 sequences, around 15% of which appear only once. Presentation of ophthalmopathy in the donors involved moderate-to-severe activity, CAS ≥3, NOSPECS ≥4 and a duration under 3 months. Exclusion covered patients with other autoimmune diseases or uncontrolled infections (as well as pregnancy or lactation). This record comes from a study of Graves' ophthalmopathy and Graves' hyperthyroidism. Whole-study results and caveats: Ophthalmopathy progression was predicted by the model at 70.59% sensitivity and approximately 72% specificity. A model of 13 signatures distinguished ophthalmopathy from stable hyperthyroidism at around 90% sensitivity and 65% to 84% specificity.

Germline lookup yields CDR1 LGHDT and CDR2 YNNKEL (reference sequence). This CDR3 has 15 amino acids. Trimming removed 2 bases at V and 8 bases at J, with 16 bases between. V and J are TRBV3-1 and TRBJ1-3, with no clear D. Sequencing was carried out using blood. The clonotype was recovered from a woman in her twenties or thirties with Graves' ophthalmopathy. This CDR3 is CASSQSGSTVYTIYF. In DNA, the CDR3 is TGTGCCAGCAGCCAATCGGGATCGACCGTTTACACCATATATTTT.